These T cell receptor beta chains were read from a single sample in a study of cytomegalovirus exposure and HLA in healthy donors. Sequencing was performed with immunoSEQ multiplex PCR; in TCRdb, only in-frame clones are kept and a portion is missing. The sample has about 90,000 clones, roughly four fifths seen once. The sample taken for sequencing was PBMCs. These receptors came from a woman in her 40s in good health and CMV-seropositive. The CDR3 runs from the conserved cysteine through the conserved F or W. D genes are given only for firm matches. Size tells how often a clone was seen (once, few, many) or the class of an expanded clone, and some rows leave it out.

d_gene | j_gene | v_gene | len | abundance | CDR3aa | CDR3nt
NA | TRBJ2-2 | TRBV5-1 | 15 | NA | CASSFLGGVTGELFF | TGCGCCAGCAGCTTCCTAGGGGGGGTCACCGGGGAGCTGTTTTTT
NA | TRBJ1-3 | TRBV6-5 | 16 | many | CASSYSRTAFRNTIYF | TGTGCCAGCAGTTACTCAAGGACAGCTTTTAGAAACACCATATATTTT
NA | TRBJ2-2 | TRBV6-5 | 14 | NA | CASSFVGNTGELFF | TGTGCCAGCAGTTTTGTCGGGAACACCGGGGAGCTGTTTTTT
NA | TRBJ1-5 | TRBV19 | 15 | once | CASSIVAGYGQPQHF | TGTGCCAGTAGTATAGTGGCAGGGTATGGTCAGCCCCAGCATTTT
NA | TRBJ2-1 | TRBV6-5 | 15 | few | CASSYVEGVHGEQFF | TGTGCCAGCAGTTACGTGGAAGGGGTACACGGTGAGCAGTTCTTC
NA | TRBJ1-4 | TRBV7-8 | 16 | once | CASSLFPINTVEKLFF | TGTGCCAGCAGCTTATTTCCAATAAACACAGTTGAAAAACTGTTTTTT
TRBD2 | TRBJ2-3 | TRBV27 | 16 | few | CASSQLKTSVTDTQYF | TGTGCCAGCAGCCAATTAAAAACTAGCGTGACAGATACGCAGTATTTT
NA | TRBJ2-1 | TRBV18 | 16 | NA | CASSPLSMSSYNEQFF | TGTGCCAGCTCACCACTGAGTATGAGCTCCTACAATGAGCAGTTCTTC
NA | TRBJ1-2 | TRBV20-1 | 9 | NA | CRADYGYTF | TGCAGGGCGGACTATGGCTACACCTTC
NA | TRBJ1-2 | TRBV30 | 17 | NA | CAWSPPGASGELYGYTF | TGTGCCTGGAGTCCACCCGGTGCGTCGGGTGAGCTCTATGGCTACACCTTC
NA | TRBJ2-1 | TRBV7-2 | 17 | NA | CASSQRLGGTVRNEQFF | TGTGCCAGCAGTCAACGTTTGGGCGGGACAGTCAGAAATGAGCAGTTCTTC
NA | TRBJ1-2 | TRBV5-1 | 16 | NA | CASSIGRDLPNYGYTF | TGCGCCAGCAGCATCGGGAGGGACCTACCTAACTATGGCTACACCTTC
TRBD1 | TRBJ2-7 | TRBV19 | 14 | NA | CASSWGQGDNEQYF | TGTGCCAGTAGTTGGGGACAGGGAGACAACGAGCAGTACTTC
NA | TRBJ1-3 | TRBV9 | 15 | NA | CASSPTTGSGNTIYF | TGTGCCAGCAGCCCAACAACAGGGTCTGGAAACACCATATATTTT
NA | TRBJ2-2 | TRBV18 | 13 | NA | CASSPKRSGELFF | TGTGCCAGCTCACCTAAGAGGAGCGGGGAGCTGTTTTTT
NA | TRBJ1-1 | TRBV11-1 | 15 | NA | CASSTGQFQNTEAFF | TGTGCCAGCAGCACCGGACAGTTCCAGAACACTGAAGCTTTCTTT
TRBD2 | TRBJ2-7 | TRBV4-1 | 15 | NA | CASSPIGGRIYEQYF | TGCGCCAGCAGCCCCATCGGGGGGAGGATTTACGAGCAGTACTTC
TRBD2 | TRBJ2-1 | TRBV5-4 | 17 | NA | CASSPRTSGIRFTEQFF | TGTGCCAGCAGCCCAAGGACTAGCGGCATTCGGTTCACTGAGCAGTTCTTC
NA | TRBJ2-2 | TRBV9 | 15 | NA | CASSRPQTGFGELFF | TGTGCCAGCAGTCGACCTCAGACAGGATTCGGGGAGCTGTTTTTT
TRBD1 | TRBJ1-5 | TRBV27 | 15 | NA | CASSMFGTGNQPQHF | TGTGCCAGCAGTATGTTCGGGACAGGGAATCAGCCCCAGCATTTT
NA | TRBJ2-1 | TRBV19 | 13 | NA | CASSMSTYNEQFF | TGTGCCAGTAGTATGAGTACTTACAATGAGCAGTTCTTC
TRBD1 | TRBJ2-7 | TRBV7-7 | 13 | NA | CASSPNPGGEQYF | TGTGCTAGCAGCCCAAATCCAGGGGGAGAGCAGTACTTC
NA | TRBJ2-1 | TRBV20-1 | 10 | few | CSAEKNEQFF | TGCAGTGCAGAGAAAAATGAGCAGTTCTTC
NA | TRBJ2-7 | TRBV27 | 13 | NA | CASSTRQGYEQYF | TGTGCCAGCAGTACACGCCAGGGCTACGAGCAGTACTTC
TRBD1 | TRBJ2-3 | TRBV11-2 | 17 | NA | CASSQQLQGLTTDTQYF | TGTGCCAGCAGTCAGCAATTACAGGGGTTGACCACAGATACGCAGTATTTT
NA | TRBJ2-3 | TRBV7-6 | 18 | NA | CASSLGSKGTPPTDTQYF | TGTGCCAGCAGCTTAGGATCTAAAGGGACTCCCCCTACAGATACGCAGTATTTT
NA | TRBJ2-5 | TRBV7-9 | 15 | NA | CASSKGGEVKVTQYF | TGTGCCAGCAGCAAAGGGGGGGAAGTAAAGGTGACCCAGTACTTC
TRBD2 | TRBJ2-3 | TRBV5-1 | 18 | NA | CASSWAGLAGVTTDTQYF | TGCGCCAGCAGCTGGGCCGGACTAGCGGGAGTGACCACAGATACGCAGTATTTT
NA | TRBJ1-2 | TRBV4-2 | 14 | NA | CASSHPGLGSGYTF | TGTGCCAGCAGCCACCCGGGACTGGGAAGCGGCTACACCTTC
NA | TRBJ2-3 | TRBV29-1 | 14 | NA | CSVEGLASTDTQYF | TGCAGCGTTGAGGGACTGGCTAGCACAGATACGCAGTATTTT
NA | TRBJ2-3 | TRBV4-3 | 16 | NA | CASSLMLGTSTDTQYF | TGCGCCAGCAGCCTTATGTTGGGGACTAGCACAGATACGCAGTATTTT
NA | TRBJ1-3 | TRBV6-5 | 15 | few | CASRPSTGAGNTIYF | TGTGCCAGCAGACCCTCCACAGGAGCTGGAAACACCATATATTTT
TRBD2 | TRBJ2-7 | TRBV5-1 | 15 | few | CASSLSGTSRYEQYF | TGCGCCAGCAGCTTATCCGGGACTAGTAGGTACGAGCAGTACTTC
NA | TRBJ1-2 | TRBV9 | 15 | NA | CASSSKFWGDYGYTF | TGTGCCAGCAGCTCAAAGTTCTGGGGCGACTATGGCTACACCTTC
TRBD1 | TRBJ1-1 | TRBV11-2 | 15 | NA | CASSRQGAANTEAFF | TGTGCCAGCAGCCGACAGGGGGCAGCGAACACTGAAGCTTTCTTT
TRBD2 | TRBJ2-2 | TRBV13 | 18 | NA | CASSLISLAGGFTGELFF | TGTGCCAGCAGCTTAATTTCACTAGCGGGAGGCTTCACCGGGGAGCTGTTTTTT
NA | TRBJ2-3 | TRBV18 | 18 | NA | CASSPDSETSPSINTQYF | TGTGCCAGCTCACCGGACTCGGAGACGAGCCCCAGCATAAATACGCAGTATTTT
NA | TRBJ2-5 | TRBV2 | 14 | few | CASNGGTGAETQYF | TGTGCCAGCAACGGGGGAACGGGAGCAGAGACCCAGTACTTC
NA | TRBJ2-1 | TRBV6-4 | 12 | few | CASSDWGDEQFF | TGTGCCAGCAGTGACTGGGGCGATGAGCAGTTCTTC
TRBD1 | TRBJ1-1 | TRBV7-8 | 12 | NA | CASSLPGGQAFF | TGTGCCAGCAGCTTGCCAGGGGGCCAAGCTTTCTTT
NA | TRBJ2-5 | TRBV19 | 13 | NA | CASSTMRAETQYF | TGTGCCAGTAGCACCATGCGGGCGGAGACCCAGTACTTC